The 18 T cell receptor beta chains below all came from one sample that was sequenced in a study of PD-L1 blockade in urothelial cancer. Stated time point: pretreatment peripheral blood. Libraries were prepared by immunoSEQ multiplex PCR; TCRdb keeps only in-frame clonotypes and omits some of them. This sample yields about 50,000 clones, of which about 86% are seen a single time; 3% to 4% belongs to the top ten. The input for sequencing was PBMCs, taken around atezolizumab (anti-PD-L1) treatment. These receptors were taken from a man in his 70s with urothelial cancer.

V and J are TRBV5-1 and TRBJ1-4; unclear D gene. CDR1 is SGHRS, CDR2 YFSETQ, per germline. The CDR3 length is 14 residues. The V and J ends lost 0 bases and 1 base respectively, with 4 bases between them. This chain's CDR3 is CASSLDGTNEKLFF. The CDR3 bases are TGCGCCAGCAGCTTGGACGGAACTAATGAAAAACTGTTTTTT. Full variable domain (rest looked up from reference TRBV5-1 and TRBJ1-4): KAGVTQTPRYLIKTRGQQVTLSCSPISGHRSVSWYQQTPGQGLQFLFEYFSETQRNKGNFPGRFSGRQFSNSRSEMNVSTLELGDSALYLCASSLDGTNEKLFFGSGTQLSVL.

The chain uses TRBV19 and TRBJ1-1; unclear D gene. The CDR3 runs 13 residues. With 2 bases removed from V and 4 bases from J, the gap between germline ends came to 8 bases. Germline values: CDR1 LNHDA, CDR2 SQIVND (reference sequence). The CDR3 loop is CASSISGRTEAFF. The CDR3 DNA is TGTGCCAGTAGTATATCTGGGCGCACTGAAGCTTTCTTT.

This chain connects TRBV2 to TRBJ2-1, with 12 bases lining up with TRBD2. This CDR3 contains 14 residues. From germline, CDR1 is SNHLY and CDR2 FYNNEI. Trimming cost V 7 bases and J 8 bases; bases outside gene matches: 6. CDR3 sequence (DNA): TGTGCCAGCACCCGACTAGCGGGGGTGGATGAGCAGTTCTTC. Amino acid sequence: CASTRLAGVDEQFF.

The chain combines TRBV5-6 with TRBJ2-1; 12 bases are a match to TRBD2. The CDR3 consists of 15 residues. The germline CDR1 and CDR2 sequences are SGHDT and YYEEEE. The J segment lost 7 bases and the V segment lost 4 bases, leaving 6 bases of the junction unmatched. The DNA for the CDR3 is TGTGCCAGCAGCCCCGGACTAGCGGGGAGGAATGAGCAGTTCTTC. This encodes CASSPGLAGRNEQFF.

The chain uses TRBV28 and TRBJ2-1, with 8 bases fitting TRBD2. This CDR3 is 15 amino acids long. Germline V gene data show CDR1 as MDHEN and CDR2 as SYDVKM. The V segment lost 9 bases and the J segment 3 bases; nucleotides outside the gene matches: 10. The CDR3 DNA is TGTGCCAGTGCTGACCGGGGGGGCGGCTACAATGAGCAGTTCTTC. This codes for CASADRGGGYNEQFF.

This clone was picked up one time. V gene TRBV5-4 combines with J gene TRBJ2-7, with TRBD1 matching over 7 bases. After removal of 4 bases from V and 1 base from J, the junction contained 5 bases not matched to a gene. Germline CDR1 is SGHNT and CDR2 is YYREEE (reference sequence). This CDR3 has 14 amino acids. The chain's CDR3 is CASSRGQGSYEQYF. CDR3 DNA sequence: TGTGCCAGCAGCAGGGGGCAAGGGTCCTACGAGCAGTACTTC.

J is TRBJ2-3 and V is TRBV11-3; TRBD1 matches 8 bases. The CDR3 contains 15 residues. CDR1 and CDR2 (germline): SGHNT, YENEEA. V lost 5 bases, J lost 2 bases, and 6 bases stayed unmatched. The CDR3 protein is CASSPRTGNTDTQYF. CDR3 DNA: TGTGCCAGCAGCCCGAGGACAGGGAACACAGATACGCAGTATTTT.

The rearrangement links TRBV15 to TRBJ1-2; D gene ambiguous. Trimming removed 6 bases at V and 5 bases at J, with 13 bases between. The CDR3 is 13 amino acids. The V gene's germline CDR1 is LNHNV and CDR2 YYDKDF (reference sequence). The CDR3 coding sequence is TGTGCCACCAGTCCTGACGGCGGGTATGGCTACACCTTC. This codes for CATSPDGGYGYTF.

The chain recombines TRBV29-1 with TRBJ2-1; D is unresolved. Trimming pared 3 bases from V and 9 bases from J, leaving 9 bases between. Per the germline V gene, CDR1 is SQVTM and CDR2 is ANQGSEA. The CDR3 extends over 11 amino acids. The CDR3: CSVESRAEQFF. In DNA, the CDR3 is TGCAGCGTTGAGTCCCGCGCTGAGCAGTTCTTC.

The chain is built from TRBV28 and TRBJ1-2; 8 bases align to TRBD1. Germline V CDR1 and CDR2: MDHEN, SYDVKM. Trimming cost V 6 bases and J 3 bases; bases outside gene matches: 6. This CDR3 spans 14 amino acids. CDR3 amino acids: CASRPDRDYYGYTF. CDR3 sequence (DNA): TGTGCCAGCAGGCCGGACAGGGACTACTATGGCTACACCTTC.

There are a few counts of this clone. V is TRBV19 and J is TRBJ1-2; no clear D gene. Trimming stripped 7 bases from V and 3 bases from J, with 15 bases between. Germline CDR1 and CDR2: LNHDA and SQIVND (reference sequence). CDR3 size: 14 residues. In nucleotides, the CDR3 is TGTGCCAGTACCACTAAGGGAGTCGACTATGGCTACACCTTC. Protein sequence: CASTTKGVDYGYTF.

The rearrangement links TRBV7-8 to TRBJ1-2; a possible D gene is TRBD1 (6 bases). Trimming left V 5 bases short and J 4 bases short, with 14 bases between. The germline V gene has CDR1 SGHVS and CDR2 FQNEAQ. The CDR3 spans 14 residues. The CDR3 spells CASSPPDRPYGYTF. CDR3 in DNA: TGTGCCAGCAGCCCACCCGACAGGCCCTATGGCTACACCTTC.

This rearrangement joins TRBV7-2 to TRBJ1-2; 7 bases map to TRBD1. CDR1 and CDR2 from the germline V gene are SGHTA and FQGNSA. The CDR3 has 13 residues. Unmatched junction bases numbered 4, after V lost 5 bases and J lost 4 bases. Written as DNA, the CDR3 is TGTGCCAGCAGCCCGGGACAGAGCTATGGCTACACCTTC. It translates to CASSPGQSYGYTF. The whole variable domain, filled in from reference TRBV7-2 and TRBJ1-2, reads GAGVSQSPSNKVTEKGKDVELRCDPISGHTALYWYRQSLGQGLEFLIYFQGNSAPDKSGLPSDRFSAERTGGSVSTLTIQRTQQEDSAVYLCASSPGQSYGYTFGSGTRLTVV.

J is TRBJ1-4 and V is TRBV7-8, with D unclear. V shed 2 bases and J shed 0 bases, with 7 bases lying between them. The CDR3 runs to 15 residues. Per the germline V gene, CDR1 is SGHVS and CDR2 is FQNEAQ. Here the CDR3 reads CASSLRRTTNEKLFF. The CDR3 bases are TGTGCCAGCAGCTTAAGGCGGACAACTAATGAAAAACTGTTTTTT. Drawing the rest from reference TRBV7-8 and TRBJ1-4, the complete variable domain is GAGVSQSPRYKVAKRGQDVALRCDPISGHVSLFWYQQALGQGPEFLTYFQNEAQLDKSGLPSDRFFAERPEGSVSTLKIQRTQQEDSAVYLCASSLRRTTNEKLFFGSGTQLSVL.

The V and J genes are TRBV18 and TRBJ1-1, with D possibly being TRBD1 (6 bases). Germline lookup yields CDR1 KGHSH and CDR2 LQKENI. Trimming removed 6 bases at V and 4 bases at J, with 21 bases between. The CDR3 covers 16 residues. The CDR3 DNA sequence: TGTGCCAGCTCCGATTCTAAACAGGGCTTCGGCACTGAAGCTTTCTTT. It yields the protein CASSDSKQGFGTEAFF.

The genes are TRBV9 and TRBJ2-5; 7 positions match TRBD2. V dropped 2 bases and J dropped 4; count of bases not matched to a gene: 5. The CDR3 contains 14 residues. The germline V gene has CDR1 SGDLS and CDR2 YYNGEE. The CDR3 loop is CASSVGGTLETQYF. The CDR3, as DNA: TGTGCCAGCAGCGTGGGAGGGACTTTAGAGACCCAGTACTTC.

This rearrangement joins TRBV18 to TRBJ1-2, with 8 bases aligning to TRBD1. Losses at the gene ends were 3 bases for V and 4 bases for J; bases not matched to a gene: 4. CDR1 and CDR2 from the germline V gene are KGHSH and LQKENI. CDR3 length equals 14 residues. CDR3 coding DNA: TGTGCCAGCTCACCGCAGGGGGCAGCCTATGGCTACACCTTC. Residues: CASSPQGAAYGYTF.

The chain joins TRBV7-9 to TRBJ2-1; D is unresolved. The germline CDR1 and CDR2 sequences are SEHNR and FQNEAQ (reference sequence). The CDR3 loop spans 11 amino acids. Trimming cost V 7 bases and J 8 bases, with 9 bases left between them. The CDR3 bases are TGTGCCAGCACCCATTCGGATGAGCAGTTCTTC. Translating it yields CASTHSDEQFF. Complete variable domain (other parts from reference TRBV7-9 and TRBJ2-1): DTGVSQNPRHKITKRGQNVTFRCDPISEHNRLYWYRQTLGQGPEFLTYFQNEAQLEKSRLLSDRFSAERPKGSFSTLEIQRTEQGDSAMYLCASTHSDEQFFGPGTRLTVL.